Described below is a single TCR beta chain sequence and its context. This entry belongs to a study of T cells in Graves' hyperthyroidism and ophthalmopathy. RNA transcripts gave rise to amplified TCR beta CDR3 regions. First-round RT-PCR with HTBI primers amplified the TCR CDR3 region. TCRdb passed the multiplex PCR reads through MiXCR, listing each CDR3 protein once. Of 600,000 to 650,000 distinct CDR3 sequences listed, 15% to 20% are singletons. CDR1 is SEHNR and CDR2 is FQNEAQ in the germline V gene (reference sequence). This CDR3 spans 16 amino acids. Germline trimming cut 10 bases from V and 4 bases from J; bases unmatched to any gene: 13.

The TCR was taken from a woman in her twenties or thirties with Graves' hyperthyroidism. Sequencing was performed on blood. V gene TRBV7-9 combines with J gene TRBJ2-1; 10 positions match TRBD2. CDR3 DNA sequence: TGTGCCATCCCTCCTAGCGGGAGCGATGGTTACAATGAGCAGTTCTTC. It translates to CAIPPSGSDGYNEQFF. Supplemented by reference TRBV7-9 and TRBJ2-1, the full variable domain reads DTGVSQNPRHKITKRGQNVTFRCDPISEHNRLYWYRQTLGQGPEFLTYFQNEAQLEKSRLLSDRFSAERPKGSFSTLEIQRTEQGDSAMYLCAIPPSGSDGYNEQFFGPGTRLTVL.